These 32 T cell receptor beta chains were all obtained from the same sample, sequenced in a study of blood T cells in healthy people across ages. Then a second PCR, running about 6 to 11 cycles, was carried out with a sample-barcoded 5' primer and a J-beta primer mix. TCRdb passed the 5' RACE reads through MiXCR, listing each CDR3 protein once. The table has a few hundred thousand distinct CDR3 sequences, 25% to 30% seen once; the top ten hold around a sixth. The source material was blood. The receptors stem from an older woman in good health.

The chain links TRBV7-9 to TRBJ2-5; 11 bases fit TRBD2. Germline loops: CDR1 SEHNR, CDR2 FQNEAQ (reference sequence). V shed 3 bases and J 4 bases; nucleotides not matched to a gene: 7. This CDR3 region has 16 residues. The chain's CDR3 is CASSLLAGGRGETQYF. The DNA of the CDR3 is TGTGCCAGCAGCTTGCTAGCGGGGGGTCGCGGAGAGACCCAGTACTTC.

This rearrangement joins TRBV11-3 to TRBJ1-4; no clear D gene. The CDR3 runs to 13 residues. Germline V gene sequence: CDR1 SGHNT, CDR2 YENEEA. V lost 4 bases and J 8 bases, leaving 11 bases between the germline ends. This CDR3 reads CASSSGPREKLFF. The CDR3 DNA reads TGTGCCAGCAGCTCAGGACCCCGGGAAAAACTGTTTTTT.

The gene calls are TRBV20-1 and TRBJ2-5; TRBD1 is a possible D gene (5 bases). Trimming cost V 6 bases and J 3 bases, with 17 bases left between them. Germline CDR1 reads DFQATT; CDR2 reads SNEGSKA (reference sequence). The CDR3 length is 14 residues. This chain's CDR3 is CSALVGHLEETQYF. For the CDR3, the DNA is TGCAGTGCGCTAGTGGGGCACCTGGAAGAGACCCAGTACTTC.

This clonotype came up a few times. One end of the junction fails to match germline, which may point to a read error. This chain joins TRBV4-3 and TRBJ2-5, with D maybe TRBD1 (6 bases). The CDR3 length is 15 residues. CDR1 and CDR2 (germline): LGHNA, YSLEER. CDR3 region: CASSQDPAGEEAQYF. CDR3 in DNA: TGCGCCAGCAGCCAAGATCCGGCAGGGGAAGAGGCCCAGTACTTT.

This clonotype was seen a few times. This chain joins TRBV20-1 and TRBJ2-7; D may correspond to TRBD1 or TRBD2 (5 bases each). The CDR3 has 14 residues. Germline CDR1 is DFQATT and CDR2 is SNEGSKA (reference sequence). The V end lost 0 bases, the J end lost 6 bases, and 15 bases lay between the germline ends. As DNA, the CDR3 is TGCAGTGCTAGAGATCGGGGCAGGGAGCTCGAGCAGTACTTC. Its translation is CSARDRGRELEQYF.

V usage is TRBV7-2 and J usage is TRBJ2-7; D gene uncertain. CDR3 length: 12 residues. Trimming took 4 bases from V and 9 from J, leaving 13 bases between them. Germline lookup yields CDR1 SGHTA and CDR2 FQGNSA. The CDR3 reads CASSSGHGRQYF. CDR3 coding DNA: TGTGCCAGCAGCTCTGGGCATGGAAGGCAGTACTTC.

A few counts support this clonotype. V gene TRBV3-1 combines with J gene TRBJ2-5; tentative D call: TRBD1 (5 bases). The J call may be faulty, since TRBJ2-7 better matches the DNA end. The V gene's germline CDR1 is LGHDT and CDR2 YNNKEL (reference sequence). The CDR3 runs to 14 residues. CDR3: CASRSSGNTYEQYF. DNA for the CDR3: TGTGCCAGCAGGTCGTCAGGGAATACCTACGAGCAGTACTTC.

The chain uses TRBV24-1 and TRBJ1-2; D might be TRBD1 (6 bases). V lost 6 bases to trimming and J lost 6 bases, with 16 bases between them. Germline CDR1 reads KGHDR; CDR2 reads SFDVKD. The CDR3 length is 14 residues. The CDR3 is CATSPSGGGDGYTF. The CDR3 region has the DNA TGTGCCACCAGTCCCAGTGGAGGGGGTGATGGCTACACCTTC.

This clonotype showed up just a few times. The CDR3 DNA is TGCGCCAGCAGCCCTCAGGGGTTCACTGAAGCTTTCTTT. This translates into CASSPQGFTEAFF. The V call is TRBV5-1, the J call TRBJ1-1; tentative D call: TRBD1 (6 bases). Germline V lookup: CDR1 SGHRS, CDR2 YFSETQ. CDR3 size: 13 residues. The V gene lost 4 bases and the J gene lost 4 bases, with 11 bases spanning the gap.

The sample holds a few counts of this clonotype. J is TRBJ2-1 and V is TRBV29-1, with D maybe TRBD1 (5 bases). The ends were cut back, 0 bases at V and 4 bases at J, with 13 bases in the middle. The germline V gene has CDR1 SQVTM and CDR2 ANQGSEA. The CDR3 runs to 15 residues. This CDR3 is CSVEDPRDRYNEQFF. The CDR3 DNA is TGCAGCGTTGAAGATCCCCGAGACAGATACAATGAGCAGTTCTTC.

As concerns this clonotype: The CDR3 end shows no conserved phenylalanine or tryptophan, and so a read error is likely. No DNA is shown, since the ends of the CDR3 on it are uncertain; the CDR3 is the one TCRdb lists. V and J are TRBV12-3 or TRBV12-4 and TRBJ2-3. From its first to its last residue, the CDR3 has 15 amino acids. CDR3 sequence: CASNIGRVRADTQYS.

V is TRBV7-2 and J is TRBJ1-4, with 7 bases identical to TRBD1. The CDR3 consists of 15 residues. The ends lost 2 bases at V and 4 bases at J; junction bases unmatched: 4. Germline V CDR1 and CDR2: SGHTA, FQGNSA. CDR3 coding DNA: TGTGCCAGCAGCTTACGTGGGACAGATAATGAAAAACTGTTTTTT. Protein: CASSLRGTDNEKLFF. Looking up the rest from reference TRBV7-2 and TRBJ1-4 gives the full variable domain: GAGVSQSPSNKVTEKGKDVELRCDPISGHTALYWYRQSLGQGLEFLIYFQGNSAPDKSGLPSDRFSAERTGGSVSTLTIQRTQQEDSAVYLCASSLRGTDNEKLFFGSGTQLSVL.

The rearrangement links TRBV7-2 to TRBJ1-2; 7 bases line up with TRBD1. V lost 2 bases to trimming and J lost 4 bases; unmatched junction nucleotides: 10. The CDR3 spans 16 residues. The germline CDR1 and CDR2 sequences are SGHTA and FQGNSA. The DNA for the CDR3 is TGTGCCAGCAGCTTATATACGGCAGGGGGTTCCTATGGCTACACCTTC. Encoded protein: CASSLYTAGGSYGYTF.

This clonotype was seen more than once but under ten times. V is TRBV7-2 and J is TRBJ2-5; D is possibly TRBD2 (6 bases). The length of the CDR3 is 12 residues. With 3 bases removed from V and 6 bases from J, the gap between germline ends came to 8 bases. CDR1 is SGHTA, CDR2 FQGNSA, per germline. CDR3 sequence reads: CASSFGTQTQYF. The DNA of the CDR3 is TGTGCCAGCAGCTTCGGGACTCAGACCCAGTACTTC.

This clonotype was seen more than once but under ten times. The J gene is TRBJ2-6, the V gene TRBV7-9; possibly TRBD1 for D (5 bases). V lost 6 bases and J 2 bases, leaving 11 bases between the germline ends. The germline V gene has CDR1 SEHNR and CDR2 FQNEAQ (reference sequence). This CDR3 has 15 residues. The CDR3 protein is CASSSQAPGANVLTF. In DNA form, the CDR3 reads TGTGCCAGCAGTTCACAGGCCCCTGGGGCCAACGTCCTGACTTTC.

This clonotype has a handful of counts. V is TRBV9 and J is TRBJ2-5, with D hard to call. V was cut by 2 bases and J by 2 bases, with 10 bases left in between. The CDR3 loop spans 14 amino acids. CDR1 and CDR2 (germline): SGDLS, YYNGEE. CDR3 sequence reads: CASSVSVGQETQYF. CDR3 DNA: TGTGCCAGCAGCGTTTCAGTAGGACAAGAGACCCAGTACTTC.

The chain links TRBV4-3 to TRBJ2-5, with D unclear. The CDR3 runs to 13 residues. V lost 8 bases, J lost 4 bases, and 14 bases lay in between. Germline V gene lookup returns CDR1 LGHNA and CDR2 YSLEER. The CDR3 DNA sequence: TGCGCCAGCTCCCAATCGAGGTTAGAGACCCAGTACTTC. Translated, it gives CASSQSRLETQYF.

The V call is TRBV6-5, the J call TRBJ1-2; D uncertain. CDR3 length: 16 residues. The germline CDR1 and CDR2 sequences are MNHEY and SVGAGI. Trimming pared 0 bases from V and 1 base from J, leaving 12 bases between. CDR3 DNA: TGTGCCAGCAGTTACTCCTACCAGGTTAATAACTATGGCTACACCTTC. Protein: CASSYSYQVNNYGYTF.

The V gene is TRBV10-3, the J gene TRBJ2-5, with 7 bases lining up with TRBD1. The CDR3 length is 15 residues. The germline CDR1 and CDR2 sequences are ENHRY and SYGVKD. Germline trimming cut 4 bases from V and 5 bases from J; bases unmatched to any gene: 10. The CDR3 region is CAISGGPTGMETQYF. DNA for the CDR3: TGTGCCATCAGTGGCGGCCCGACAGGGATGGAGACCCAGTACTTC.

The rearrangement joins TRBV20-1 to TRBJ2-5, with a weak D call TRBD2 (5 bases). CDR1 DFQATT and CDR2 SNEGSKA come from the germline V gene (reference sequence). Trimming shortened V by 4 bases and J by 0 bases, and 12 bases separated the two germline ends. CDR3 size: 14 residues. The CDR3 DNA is TGCAGTGCTAAGAGGGTCATGTACCAAGAGACCCAGTACTTC. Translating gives CSAKRVMYQETQYF.

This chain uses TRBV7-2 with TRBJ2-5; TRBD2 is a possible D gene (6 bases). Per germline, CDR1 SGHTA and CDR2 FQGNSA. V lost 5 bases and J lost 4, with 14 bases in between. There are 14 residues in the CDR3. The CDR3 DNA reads TGTGCCAGCAGCCCTGTAGCGGACGGAGAGACCCAGTACTTC. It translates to CASSPVADGETQYF.

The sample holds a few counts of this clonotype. CDR3 in DNA: TGCAGTGCTTCGATCACGGGGCACACAGATACGCAGTATTTT. The encoded protein is CSASITGHTDTQYF. The chain combines TRBV20-1 with TRBJ2-3; D may correspond to TRBD1 or TRBD2 (5 bases each). CDR3 length equals 14 residues. The germline gives CDR1 DFQATT, CDR2 SNEGSKA (reference sequence). V shed 5 bases and J shed 2 bases, with 14 bases lying between them.

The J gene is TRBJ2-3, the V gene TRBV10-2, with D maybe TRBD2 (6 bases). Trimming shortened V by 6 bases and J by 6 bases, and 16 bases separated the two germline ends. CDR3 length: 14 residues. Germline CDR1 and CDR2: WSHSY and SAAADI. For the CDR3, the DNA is TGCGCCAGCAGCCTGGGGGGTGAGGGGGATACGCAGTATTTT. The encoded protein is CASSLGGEGDTQYF.

Here the CDR3 reads CASRMGLAANEQFF. DNA of the CDR3: TGTGCCAGCAGAATGGGACTAGCGGCCAATGAGCAGTTCTTC. The J gene is TRBJ2-1, the V gene TRBV12-3 or TRBV12-4; 11 nucleotides match TRBD2. This CDR3 is 14 amino acids long. Trimming cost V 6 bases and J 6 bases; bases outside gene matches: 4.

The CDR3 spells CASSPWRQGLAYEQYF. CDR3 bases: TGTGCCAGCAGCCCGTGGCGACAGGGCCTCGCCTACGAGCAGTACTTC. V gene TRBV7-9 combines with J gene TRBJ2-7, with 7 bases lining up with TRBD1. The CDR3 has 16 residues. V shed 5 bases and J 2 bases; nucleotides not matched to a gene: 12. Germline assignment: CDR1 SEHNR and CDR2 FQNEAQ (reference sequence).

The CDR3 sequence: CASSFNLPGAAEAFF. CDR3 in DNA: TGCGCCAGCAGCTTTAACCTCCCGGGTGCCGCGGAAGCTTTCTTT. The chain combines TRBV5-1 with TRBJ1-1; D remains unclear. V shed 2 bases and J shed 8 bases, with 19 bases lying between them. This CDR3 is built from 15 residues. Germline CDR1 SGHRS, CDR2 YFSETQ.

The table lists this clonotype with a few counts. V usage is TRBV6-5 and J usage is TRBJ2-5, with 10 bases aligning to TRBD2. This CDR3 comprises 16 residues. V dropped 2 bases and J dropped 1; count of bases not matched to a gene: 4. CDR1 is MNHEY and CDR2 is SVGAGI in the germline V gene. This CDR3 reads CASSYGSSGGQETQYF. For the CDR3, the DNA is TGTGCCAGCAGTTACGGCTCTAGCGGGGGCCAAGAGACCCAGTACTTC.

In DNA, the CDR3 is TGCAGCGTTTCAGGGTGGGACACTGAAGCTTTCTTT. Translation gives CSVSGWDTEAFF. V and J are TRBV29-1 and TRBJ1-1, with a weak D call TRBD1 (5 bases). This CDR3 is built from 12 residues. Germline V gene lookup returns CDR1 SQVTM and CDR2 ANQGSEA. V gave up 5 bases and J gave up 3 bases, with 10 bases separating them.

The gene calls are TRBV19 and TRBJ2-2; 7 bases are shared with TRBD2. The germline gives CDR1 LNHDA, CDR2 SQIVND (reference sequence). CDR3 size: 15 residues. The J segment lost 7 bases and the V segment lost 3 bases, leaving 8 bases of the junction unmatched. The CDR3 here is CASSIAAAGNGELFF. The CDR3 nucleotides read TGTGCCAGTAGTATCGCTGCAGCGGGGAACGGGGAGCTGTTTTTT.

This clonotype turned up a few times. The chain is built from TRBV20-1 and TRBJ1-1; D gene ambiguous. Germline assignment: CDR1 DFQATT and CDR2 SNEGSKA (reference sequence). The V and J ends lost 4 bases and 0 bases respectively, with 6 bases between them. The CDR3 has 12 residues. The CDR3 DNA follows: TGCAGTGCTATCGGGTTGAACACTGAAGCTTTCTTT. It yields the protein CSAIGLNTEAFF.

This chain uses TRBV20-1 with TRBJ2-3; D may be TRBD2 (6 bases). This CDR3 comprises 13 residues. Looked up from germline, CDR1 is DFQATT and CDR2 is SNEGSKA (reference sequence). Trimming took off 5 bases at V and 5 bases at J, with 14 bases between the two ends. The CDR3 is CSAGPGRRDTQYF. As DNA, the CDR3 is TGCAGTGCTGGCCCTGGGAGGAGAGATACGCAGTATTTT.

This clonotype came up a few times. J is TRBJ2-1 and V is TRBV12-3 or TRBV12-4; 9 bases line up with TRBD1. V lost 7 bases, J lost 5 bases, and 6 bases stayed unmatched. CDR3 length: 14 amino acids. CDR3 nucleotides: TGTGCCAGCACCGGACAGGGGAGAAACAATGAGCAGTTCTTC. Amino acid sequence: CASTGQGRNNEQFF.